These 27 T cell receptor beta chains originate from one sample sequenced in a study of chemoradiotherapy in HPV16-positive cancers. Clones were read by immunoSEQ multiplex PCR, and TCRdb kept only the in-frame ones, dropping some. The repertoire holds fewer than 30,000 clones, with approximately 93% as singletons. This material was acquired from a patient who underwent chemoradiotherapy. The receptors come from a human donor with HPV-associated anogenital cancer.

This chain joins TRBV5-8 and TRBJ1-2, with D perhaps matching TRBD1 (5 bases). The CDR3 is 13 residues long. Germline V CDR1 and CDR2: SGHTS, YDEGEE. V lost 4 bases to trimming and J lost 3 bases, with 10 bases between them. This chain's CDR3 is CASSPRAYYGYTF. CDR3 bases: TGTGCCAGCAGCCCCAGGGCCTACTATGGCTACACCTTC.

V and J are TRBV7-8 and TRBJ1-1; D is unclear. Germline V gene data show CDR1 as SGHVS and CDR2 as FQNEAQ. The germline V and J ends were trimmed by 3 bases and 4 bases, with 12 bases remaining between them. The length of the CDR3 is 14 residues. CDR3 nucleotides: TGTGCCAGCAGCTTTGGATGGGGATCCACTGAAGCTTTCTTT. Its protein product is CASSFGWGSTEAFF.

The chain is built from TRBV5-4 and TRBJ1-2; 8 bases fit TRBD1. The V gene's germline CDR1 is SGHNT and CDR2 YYREEE (reference sequence). The CDR3 sequence is 17 residues long. Losses at the gene ends were 3 bases for V and 8 bases for J; bases not matched to a gene: 18. The CDR3 loop is CASSSDRVTISMTGYTF. The CDR3 DNA sequence: TGTGCCAGCAGCTCGGACAGGGTAACGATTTCTATGACCGGCTACACCTTC.

The chain uses TRBV5-8 and TRBJ2-7; the match to TRBD2 covers 12 bases. CDR3 size: 13 residues. From germline, CDR1 is SGHTS and CDR2 YDEGEE. V gave up 8 bases and J gave up 7 bases; unmatched junction bases: 7. The CDR3 sequence is CASRLAGVAEQYF. The CDR3 bases are TGTGCCAGTAGACTAGCGGGAGTGGCTGAGCAGTACTTC.

This chain uses TRBV11-2 with TRBJ2-3; the match to TRBD2 covers 7 bases. The germline V gene has CDR1 SGHAT and CDR2 FQNNGV. CDR3 length equals 17 residues. Trimming took 5 bases from V and 5 from J; bases not matched to a gene: 16. CDR3 nucleotides: TGTGCCAGCAGCAATCCGCGGGTCGGGGGGATGAAAGATACGCAGTATTTT. Protein product: CASSNPRVGGMKDTQYF. Looking up the rest from reference TRBV11-2 and TRBJ2-3 gives the full variable domain: EAGVAQSPRYKIIEKRQSVAFWCNPISGHATLYWYQQILGQGPKLLIQFQNNGVVDDSQLPKDRFSAERLKGVDSTLKIQPAKLEDSAVYLCASSNPRVGGMKDTQYFGPGTRLTVL.

The rearrangement joins TRBV27 to TRBJ1-3, with 7 nucleotides matching TRBD1. With 5 bases clipped from V and 0 bases from J, the junction kept 4 bases outside the gene matches. CDR1 and CDR2 (germline): MNHEY, SMNVEV (reference sequence). CDR3 length: 15 residues. CDR3 in amino acids: CASSIRGNSGNTIYF. The CDR3 DNA sequence: TGTGCCAGCAGTATCAGGGGGAACTCTGGAAACACCATATATTTT.

This clone appeared a single time. The chain has TRBV10-3 and TRBJ1-1, with D uncertain. Germline loops: CDR1 ENHRY, CDR2 SYGVKD. With 3 bases removed from V and 4 bases from J, the gap between germline ends came to 15 bases. The CDR3 is 15 amino acids. CDR3 DNA: TGTGCCATCAGTGAACTTGGCAGTGACGGCACTGAAGCTTTCTTT. Translating it yields CAISELGSDGTEAFF.

V gene TRBV7-9 combines with J gene TRBJ2-1; 7 bases line up with TRBD2. V trimming: 2 bases; J trimming: 7 bases; junction bases outside the gene matches: 2. Germline CDR1 SEHNR, CDR2 FQNEAQ (reference sequence). The CDR3 contains 13 residues. CDR3 sequence: CASSLQAGNEQFF. The CDR3 bases are TGTGCCAGCAGCTTACAAGCGGGGAATGAGCAGTTCTTC.

The chain links TRBV5-1 to TRBJ2-2, with a possible D match to TRBD1 (6 bases). V gave up 0 bases and J gave up 3 bases, with 9 bases separating them. Germline lookup yields CDR1 SGHRS and CDR2 YFSETQ. The CDR3 contains 15 residues. The CDR3 nucleotides are TGCGCCAGCAGCTTGGGGGCAGGGGACACCGGGGAGCTGTTTTTT. Residues: CASSLGAGDTGELFF.

The chain has TRBV5-1 and TRBJ2-5, with TRBD2 matching 8 bases. Germline V gives CDR1 SGHRS, CDR2 YFSETQ. CDR3 length: 16 residues. The V and J ends lost 1 base and 4 bases, in that order; junction bases with no gene match: 9. This chain's CDR3 is CASSLRPGGGLETQYF. CDR3 coding DNA: TGCGCCAGCAGCTTGCGCCCCGGGGGGGGTCTAGAGACCCAGTACTTC.

The rearrangement joins TRBV18 to TRBJ2-7; 8 bases match TRBD1. The CDR3 runs to 15 residues. V trimming: 6 bases; J trimming: 0 bases; junction bases outside the gene matches: 7. Looked up from germline, CDR1 is KGHSH and CDR2 is LQKENI. CDR3 amino acids: CASSAKQGVSYEQYF. The CDR3 DNA sequence: TGTGCCAGCTCCGCCAAACAGGGGGTCTCCTACGAGCAGTACTTC.

The chain joins TRBV5-1 to TRBJ1-3; no reliable D call. CDR3 length equals 13 residues. Germline values: CDR1 SGHRS, CDR2 YFSETQ. With 2 bases removed from V and 4 bases from J, the gap between germline ends came to 7 bases. CDR3 nucleotides: TGCGCCAGCAGCTTCGATGGAGGAAACACCATATATTTT. Translated, it gives CASSFDGGNTIYF. The full variable domain, rest sourced from reference TRBV5-1 and TRBJ1-3, is KAGVTQTPRYLIKTRGQQVTLSCSPISGHRSVSWYQQTPGQGLQFLFEYFSETQRNKGNFPGRFSGRQFSNSRSEMNVSTLELGDSALYLCASSFDGGNTIYFGEGSWLTVV.

The V gene is TRBV2, the J gene TRBJ2-1; tentative D call: TRBD2 (6 bases). V lost 6 bases and J 0 bases, leaving 12 bases between the germline ends. This CDR3 region has 15 residues. Germline V gives CDR1 SNHLY, CDR2 FYNNEI. CDR3 region: CASRGTVSSYNEQFF. CDR3 bases: TGTGCCAGCAGGGGGACTGTGAGCTCCTACAATGAGCAGTTCTTC.

The V and J genes are TRBV6-5 and TRBJ1-2, with TRBD1 matching 8 bases. Germline-derived CDR1 and CDR2 are MNHEY and SVGAGI. Trimming at V came to 7 bases and at J to 3 bases, leaving 4 bases not matched to a gene. The CDR3 extends over 13 amino acids. CDR3 nucleotide sequence: TGTGCCAGCACCGTGGACAGGGACTATGGCTACACCTTC. Its protein product is CASTVDRDYGYTF.

The chain is built from TRBV18 and TRBJ1-4; D call uncertain. Germline V gene lookup returns CDR1 KGHSH and CDR2 LQKENI. This CDR3 region has 15 residues. Trimming left V 3 bases short and J 0 bases short, with 8 bases between. The CDR3 coding sequence is TGTGCCAGCTCACCCACCTCTACAACTAATGAAAAACTGTTTTTT. It encodes CASSPTSTTNEKLFF. Filled out from reference TRBV18 and TRBJ1-4, the complete variable domain reads NAGVMQNPRHLVRRRGQEARLRCSPMKGHSHVYWYRQLPEEGLKFMVYLQKENIIDESGMPKERFSAEFPKEGPSILRIQQVVRGDSAAYFCASSPTSTTNEKLFFGSGTQLSVL.

This chain links TRBV14 with TRBJ2-1; no firm D call. There are 16 residues in the CDR3. Trimming took 4 bases from V and 1 from J, leaving 14 bases between them. Germline V gives CDR1 SGHDN, CDR2 FVKESK. In DNA, the CDR3 is TGTGCCAGCAGCCGCCTTGCCTACGGATCCTACAATGAGCAGTTCTTC. Residues: CASSRLAYGSYNEQFF. The full variable domain, completed using reference TRBV14 and TRBJ2-1, is EAGVTQFPSHSVIEKGQTVTLRCDPISGHDNLYWYRRVMGKEIKFLLHFVKESKQDESGMPNNRFLAERTGGTYSTLKVQPAELEDSGVYFCASSRLAYGSYNEQFFGPGTRLTVL.

The J gene is TRBJ2-1, the V gene TRBV7-2, with 7 bases that match TRBD2. Trimming at V came to 5 bases and at J to 0 bases, leaving 7 bases not matched to a gene. The germline gives CDR1 SGHTA, CDR2 FQGNSA. CDR3 size: 16 residues. The DNA for the CDR3 is TGTGCCAGCAGCAAAGGTCGGGGGGTCTCCTACAATGAGCAGTTCTTC. This encodes CASSKGRGVSYNEQFF.

V gene TRBV6-5 combines with J gene TRBJ2-2; 9 bases line up with TRBD1. CDR1 is MNHEY, CDR2 SVGAGI, per germline. J was trimmed by 6 bases and V by 6 bases; bases with no gene match: 5. The CDR3 length is 14 residues. As DNA, the CDR3 is TGTGCCAGCAGGGCCGGGACAGGGTCCGGGGAGCTGTTTTTT. This translates into CASRAGTGSGELFF.

CDR3: CASSRLFSETQYF. The CDR3 DNA sequence: TGTGCCAGCAGCCGACTATTCTCGGAGACCCAGTACTTC. V and J are TRBV7-2 and TRBJ2-5; TRBD2 might be the D (5 bases). The CDR3 has 13 amino acids. The germline V gene encodes CDR1 SGHTA and CDR2 FQGNSA. The V gene lost 5 bases and the J gene lost 5 bases, with 12 bases spanning the gap.

The gene calls are TRBV5-1 and TRBJ2-7, with 7 positions matching TRBD1. CDR3 length: 15 residues. CDR1 and CDR2 (germline): SGHRS, YFSETQ. V shed 4 bases and J 3 bases; nucleotides not matched to a gene: 10. Written as DNA, the CDR3 is TGCGCCAGCAGCGCGAATAGAGGGGGCCGCTACGAGCAGTACTTC. It codes for CASSANRGGRYEQYF.

This chain joins TRBV2 and TRBJ1-1; 7 bases agree with TRBD1. CDR3 length: 14 residues. Germline loops: CDR1 SNHLY, CDR2 FYNNEI. The V and J ends lost 6 bases and 4 bases, in that order; junction bases with no gene match: 8. In DNA, the CDR3 is TGTGCCAGCAGGGCAGAGTCAGGGGGCACTGAAGCTTTCTTT. Residues: CASRAESGGTEAFF. Looking up the rest from reference TRBV2 and TRBJ1-1 gives the full variable domain: EPEVTQTPSHQVTQMGQEVILRCVPISNHLYFYWYRQILGQKVEFLVSFYNNEISEKSEIFDDQFSVERPDGSNFTLKIRSTKLEDSAMYFCASRAESGGTEAFFGQGTRLTVV.

Only a few counts were recorded for this clone. V usage is TRBV19 and J usage is TRBJ2-3; D unclear. In germline, CDR1 is LNHDA, CDR2 SQIVND (reference sequence). This CDR3 is 14 amino acids long. The V gene lost 5 bases and the J gene lost 0 bases, with 9 bases spanning the gap. The CDR3 DNA reads TGTGCCAGTAGTTATTTAAGGAGCACAGATACGCAGTATTTT. This sequence encodes CASSYLRSTDTQYF.

The gene calls are TRBV7-2 and TRBJ2-3; no firm D call. Trimming pared 1 base from V and 4 bases from J, leaving 9 bases between. The CDR3 consists of 14 residues. The germline V gene has CDR1 SGHTA and CDR2 FQGNSA. In DNA, the CDR3 is TGTGCCAGCAGCTTAGGACCTCTCCCAGATACGCAGTATTTT. Its protein product is CASSLGPLPDTQYF.

The chain couples TRBV5-1 to TRBJ1-4; 11 positions agree with TRBD1. Trimming cost V 3 bases and J 8 bases; bases outside gene matches: 3. CDR1 and CDR2 (germline): SGHRS, YFSETQ. This CDR3 has 14 amino acids. The CDR3 spells CASSWGQGEEKLFF. As DNA, the CDR3 is TGCGCCAGCAGCTGGGGACAGGGGGAAGAAAAACTGTTTTTT.

The chain has TRBV6-6 and TRBJ2-7, with D tentatively TRBD1 (6 bases). Germline V lookup: CDR1 MNHNY, CDR2 SVGAGI (reference sequence). The CDR3 contains 14 residues. V gave up 4 bases and J gave up 0 bases, with 10 bases separating them. CDR3: CASSFSGVSYEQYF. The CDR3 region has the DNA TGTGCCAGCAGTTTTTCAGGGGTCTCCTACGAGCAGTACTTC.

This chain links TRBV7-9 with TRBJ2-7, with 7 bases matching TRBD1. Trimming cost V 4 bases and J 2 bases; bases outside gene matches: 8. The CDR3 extends over 15 amino acids. Germline V gene lookup returns CDR1 SEHNR and CDR2 FQNEAQ (reference sequence). CDR3 DNA: TGTGCCAGCAGCTGGGGAGACAGGGATGCCTACGAGCAGTACTTC. Translation: CASSWGDRDAYEQYF.

This clone was counted once. The chain couples TRBV6-1 to TRBJ2-3, with 14 nucleotides matching TRBD2. V shed 5 bases, J shed 5 bases, and the junction held 3 bases outside the gene matches. This CDR3 comprises 15 residues. Germline-derived CDR1 and CDR2 are MNHNS and SASEGT. CDR3 protein: CASSTGLAGGDTQYF. The CDR3 bases are TGTGCCAGCAGTACCGGACTAGCGGGGGGAGATACGCAGTATTTT.